These T cell receptor beta chains were read from a single sample in a study of T cells in Graves' hyperthyroidism and ophthalmopathy. TCRdb recomputed calls from the multiplex PCR reads with MiXCR, one row per CDR3 protein. The sample yields about 580,000 distinct CDR3 sequences, around 46% seen once. Sequencing was done on a sample of peripheral blood or thyroid tissue (not recorded which). Receptors originate from a woman aged 18-29 years with Graves' hyperthyroidism. CDR3s include the opening cysteine and the closing phenylalanine or tryptophan. A D gene is named only where the DNA matches it firmly. Clone size appears in some rows only: once, few, many, or a class for an expanded clone.

V gene	D gene	clone size	J gene	CDR3 protein	CDR3 DNA
TRBV20-1	TRBD1	.	TRBJ2-7	CSASSGTGVAEQYF	TGCAGTGCTAGTTCCGGGACAGGGGTTGCCGAGCAGTACTTC
TRBV7-9	.	.	TRBJ2-5	CASSLVGPDGETQYF	TGTGCCAGCAGCTTAGTTGGGCCAGATGGGGAGACCCAGTACTTC
TRBV6-1	TRBD1	.	TRBJ1-1	CASRTGSNTEAFF	TGTGCCAGCAGGACAGGGTCGAACACTGAAGCTTTCTTT
TRBV7-6	TRBD1	.	TRBJ2-1	CASSLDTGGPLDEQFF	TGTGCCAGCAGCTTAGATACAGGGGGCCCTCTCGATGAGCAGTTCTTC
TRBV7-2	.	.	TRBJ2-5	CASSLMRGNQETQYF	TGTGCCAGCAGTCTGATGAGGGGCAATCAAGAGACCCAGTACTTC
TRBV10-3	TRBD1	.	TRBJ2-3	CAISEGDRDYNEQYF	TGTGCCATCAGTGAGGGGGACAGGGACTACAATGAGCAGTATTTT
TRBV20-1	TRBD2	.	TRBJ2-5	CSARPGLAGEGETQYF	TGCAGTGCTAGACCTGGACTAGCGGGAGAGGGAGAGACCCAGTACTTC
TRBV29-1	.	many	TRBJ1-3	CSARNREAGNTIYF	TGCAGCGCTCGTAACAGGGAGGCTGGAAACACCATATATTTT
TRBV3-1	TRBD2	few	TRBJ2-2	CASSQDRLAGVTGELFF	TGTGCCAGCAGCCAAGATCGGCTAGCGGGGGTCACCGGGGAGCTGTTTTTT
TRBV7-2	.	.	TRBJ1-5	CASSLGGLAGQPQHF	TGTGCCAGCAGCTTAGGGGGCTTGGCGGGACAGCCCCAGCATTTT
TRBV7-9	TRBD1	many	TRBJ2-7	CASSLATGDRYEQYF	TGTGCCAGCAGCTTAGCAACAGGGGACAGGTACGAGCAGTACTTC
TRBV20-1	TRBD2	few	TRBJ2-2	CSAREREYDSGELFF	TGCAGTGCTAGAGAGCGGGAGTACGATTCCGGGGAGCTGTTTTTT
TRBV19	.	many	TRBJ2-7	CASGQSSYEQYF	TGTGCCAGCGGTCAGAGCTCCTACGAGCAGTACTTC
TRBV7-2	.	many	TRBJ2-7	CASSQGHEQYF	TGTGCCAGCAGCCAGGGACACGAGCAGTACTTC
TRBV29-1	TRBD1	many	TRBJ2-2	CSVESRDRGTGELFF	TGCAGCGTTGAATCCCGGGACAGAGGCACCGGGGAGCTGTTTTTT
TRBV2	.	.	TRBJ1-4	CARETDATTEKLFF	TGTGCCAGGGAGACGGACGCAACCACTGAAAAACTGTTTTTT
TRBV20-1	TRBD2	.	TRBJ2-3	CSARDEEAGGPDTQYF	TGCAGTGCTAGAGATGAGGAGGCGGGAGGGCCAGATACGCAGTATTTT
TRBV30	TRBD2	.	TRBJ2-5	CAWSVGTSRLQETQYF	TGTGCCTGGAGTGTCGGGACTAGCAGGCTCCAAGAGACCCAGTACTTC
TRBV5-1	.	.	TRBJ2-6	CASSLEGAGANVLTF	TGCGCCAGCAGCTTGGAGGGCGCTGGGGCCAACGTCCTGACTTTC
TRBV11-3	TRBD2	.	TRBJ2-2	CASSLVGVSGELFF	TGTGCCAGCAGCTTAGTAGGCGTTAGCGGGGAACTGTTTTTT
TRBV2	.	.	TRBJ2-7	CASSPSATYEQYF	TGTGCCAGCAGTCCATCGGCTACCTACGAGCAGTACTTC
TRBV29-1	TRBD1	.	TRBJ1-2	CSGGQGAGYTF	TGCAGCGGGGGACAGGGGGCTGGCTACACCTTC
TRBV11-2	.	many	TRBJ1-6	CASSWETDSPLHF	TGTGCCAGCAGCTGGGAGACGGATTCACCCCTCCACTTT
TRBV20-1	.	.	TRBJ1-4	CSASSLRDTNEKLFF	TGCAGTGCCAGCAGTCTAAGGGACACTAATGAAAAACTGTTTTTT
TRBV20-1	TRBD2	few	TRBJ2-5	CSARGTSGRASQTQYF	TGCAGTGCTAGGGGAACTAGCGGGAGGGCCTCGCAGACCCAGTACTTC
TRBV29-1	.	many	TRBJ2-7	CSVEEPGPRYEQYF	TGCAGCGTTGAAGAACCGGGGCCTCGCTACGAGCAGTACTTC
TRBV15	.	many	TRBJ1-5	CATSIPYSNQPQHF	TGTGCCACCAGCATACCTTATAGCAATCAGCCCCAGCATTTT
TRBV20-1	.	.	TRBJ1-4	CSAPRASYEKLFF	TGCAGTGCCCCCAGGGCTTCCTACGAAAAACTGTTTTTT
TRBV27	TRBD1	many	TRBJ1-2	CASSLGTGSHGYTF	TGTGCCAGCAGTTTAGGGACAGGGTCCCATGGCTACACCTTC
TRBV15	TRBD2	.	TRBJ2-7	CATSSPLAGKGRDEQYF	TGTGCCACCAGCAGTCCGCTAGCGGGGAAGGGGAGGGACGAGCAGTACTTC
TRBV7-8	TRBD1	.	TRBJ1-1	CASGAGQGASEAFF	TGTGCCAGCGGCGCAGGACAGGGGGCTTCTGAAGCTTTCTTT